The 20 T cell receptor beta chains in this list originate from one sample, sequenced in a study of T cell changes during pregnancy in multiple sclerosis. The repertoire was sequenced with immunoSEQ multiplex PCR; TCRdb's copy has only in-frame clones and lacks some. The profile covers about 50,000 clones, with around nine tenths appearing a single time and 0.25% to 0.3% taken by the ten largest. This specimen consisted of CD4+ T cells from peripheral blood mononuclear cells, obtained in the second trimester of pregnancy. Receptors were obtained from a female donor with multiple sclerosis, enrolled in a pregnancy study.

In DNA, the CDR3 is TGTGCCAGCAGCTTGGTAGGTGGCAGGGCCGACTATGGCTACACCTTC. Its translation is CASSLVGGRADYGYTF. The rearrangement joins TRBV5-8 to TRBJ1-2, with D possibly matching TRBD1 (5 bases). The CDR3 spans 16 residues. Trimming stripped 0 bases from V and 3 bases from J, with 15 bases between. Germline-derived CDR1 and CDR2 are SGHTS and YDEGEE.

V and J are TRBV28 and TRBJ2-5; perhaps TRBD2 as D (6 bases). Germline loops: CDR1 MDHEN, CDR2 SYDVKM. This CDR3 is built from 15 residues. Trimming removed 3 bases from V and 6 bases from J, with 17 bases in between. The CDR3 reads CASSFLSGGRQTQYF. In DNA form, the CDR3 reads TGTGCCAGCAGTTTTTTATCCGGAGGGCGGCAGACCCAGTACTTC. The full variable domain, completed using reference TRBV28 and TRBJ2-5, is DVKVTQSSRYLVKRTGEKVFLECVQDMDHENMFWYRQDPGLGLRLIYFSYDVKMKEKGDIPEGYSVSREKKERFSLILESASTNQTSMYLCASSFLSGGRQTQYFGPGTRLLVL.

The chain combines TRBV27 with TRBJ1-1; possibly TRBD1 for D (5 bases). The CDR3 spans 16 residues. Germline V gene sequence: CDR1 MNHEY, CDR2 SMNVEV (reference sequence). Trimming left V 0 bases short and J 11 bases short, with 22 bases between. The CDR3 DNA reads TGTGCCAGCAGTTTATCAGCGGGGGGACCCTTCGGTGGGGCTTTCTTT. Its protein product is CASSLSAGGPFGGAFF.

In DNA form, the CDR3 reads TGTGCCACCAGCACAAAAGGGACTTGGGAGACCCAGTACTTC. Translation gives CATSTKGTWETQYF. This chain joins TRBV15 and TRBJ2-5; a possible D gene is TRBD2 (6 bases). Trimming cost V 4 bases and J 5 bases, with 14 bases left between them. The length of the CDR3 is 14 residues. Germline V CDR1 and CDR2: LNHNV, YYDKDF (reference sequence).

This chain joins TRBV7-3 and TRBJ1-1, with unresolved D. The germline gives CDR1 SGHTA, CDR2 FQGTGA. Trimming cost V 5 bases and J 1 base, with 11 bases left between them. This CDR3 has 14 residues. CDR3 sequence reads: CASSPGLANTEAFF. The CDR3 DNA reads TGTGCCAGCAGCCCAGGATTGGCGAACACTGAAGCTTTCTTT.

This chain connects TRBV25-1 to TRBJ2-3, with 7 bases matching TRBD2. The trim removed 5 bases at V and 6 bases at J, leaving 5 bases unmatched. The CDR3 is 13 residues long. Germline V lookup: CDR1 MGHDK, CDR2 SYGVNS. This CDR3 is CASSPLAWDTQYF. The CDR3 DNA reads TGTGCCAGCAGTCCACTAGCGTGGGATACGCAGTATTTT.

V and J are TRBV6-1 and TRBJ2-5, with a weak D call TRBD1 (7 bases). The germline V and J ends were trimmed by 6 bases and 5 bases, with 16 bases remaining between them. CDR1 and CDR2 from the germline V gene are MNHNS and SASEGT. There are 14 residues in the CDR3. CDR3 sequence reads: CASREGARQETQYF. The CDR3 DNA reads TGTGCCAGCAGGGAGGGGGCCCGTCAGGAGACCCAGTACTTC.

The rearrangement links TRBV10-2 to TRBJ2-5, with TRBD2 matching 9 bases. The junction had 5 bases not matched to a gene; V was cut back by 7 bases and J by 2 bases. Germline loops: CDR1 WSHSY, CDR2 SAAADI. This CDR3 has 14 amino acids. The CDR3 loop is CASTRLAVQETQYF. Here the CDR3 DNA reads TGCGCCAGCACAAGACTAGCGGTTCAAGAGACCCAGTACTTC.

The chain joins TRBV9 to TRBJ2-5; 7 nucleotides align to TRBD1. The CDR3 has 15 residues. CDR1 and CDR2 (germline): SGDLS, YYNGEE. The J segment lost 5 bases and the V segment lost 0 bases, leaving 7 bases of the junction unmatched. The CDR3 protein is CASSVGDRVDETQYF. CDR3 nucleotides: TGTGCCAGCAGCGTAGGAGACAGGGTTGACGAGACCCAGTACTTC.

CDR3 in amino acids: CASSIFGTWINSNQPQHF. CDR3 nucleotide sequence: TGTGCCAGTAGTATTTTCGGGACATGGATCAACAGCAATCAGCCCCAGCATTTT. This chain uses TRBV19 with TRBJ1-5; a weak D match, TRBD1 (6 bases). CDR3 length equals 18 residues. Deletions cut 3 bases from V and 1 base from J, with 19 bases between. Germline CDR1 is LNHDA and CDR2 is SQIVND (reference sequence).

The sample holds a few counts of this clone. The rearrangement uses TRBV10-1 and TRBJ2-7, with a possible D match to TRBD2 (6 bases). Trimming cost V 4 bases and J 5 bases, with 21 bases left between them. The CDR3 extends over 16 amino acids. CDR1 and CDR2 from the germline V gene are WNHNN and SYGVQD (reference sequence). CDR3 loop: CASSGMEGLRFDEQYF. The CDR3 bases are TGCGCCAGCAGTGGAATGGAGGGACTTCGGTTCGACGAGCAGTACTTC.

The J gene is TRBJ2-7, the V gene TRBV7-2, with TRBD2 as a possible D gene (6 bases). The ends were cut back, 4 bases at V and 4 bases at J, with 17 bases in the middle. In germline, CDR1 is SGHTA, CDR2 FQGNSA. CDR3 length: 15 amino acids. The CDR3 here is CASSYLGGPPYEQYF. CDR3 sequence (DNA): TGTGCCAGCAGCTACCTAGGAGGGCCTCCGTACGAGCAGTACTTC.

The chain carries TRBV7-3 and TRBJ2-2, with TRBD1 matching 8 bases. With V trimmed by 1 base and J by 6 bases, 4 bases remained unmatched. Germline V lookup: CDR1 SGHTA, CDR2 FQGTGA. This CDR3 has 15 amino acids. The CDR3 loop reads CASSLRHRGAGELFF. The DNA for the CDR3 is TGTGCCAGCAGCTTAAGGCACAGGGGGGCCGGGGAGCTGTTTTTT.

The chain uses TRBV5-1 and TRBJ2-1; TRBD2 agrees at 12 bases. Germline trimming cut 2 bases from V and 12 bases from J; bases unmatched to any gene: 3. This CDR3 region has 13 residues. Germline V gene sequence: CDR1 SGHRS, CDR2 YFSETQ. CDR3 loop: CASSLLAGGPQFF. The DNA for the CDR3 is TGCGCCAGCAGCTTACTAGCGGGGGGCCCGCAGTTCTTC.

V usage is TRBV5-4 and J usage is TRBJ2-7; TRBD2 might be the D (6 bases). The germline gives CDR1 SGHNT, CDR2 YYREEE (reference sequence). The CDR3 consists of 15 residues. Trimming took 0 bases from V and 0 from J, leaving 10 bases between them. The CDR3 DNA is TGTGCCAGCAGCTTGGCGGGGCGGGGCTCCTACGAGCAGTACTTC. As protein: CASSLAGRGSYEQYF.

Here the CDR3 reads CASSFGQGWSNQPQHF. The CDR3 DNA follows: TGTGCCAGCAGCTTTGGACAGGGTTGGAGCAATCAGCCCCAGCATTTT. The chain recombines TRBV7-9 with TRBJ1-5, with 8 positions matching TRBD1. With 3 bases clipped from V and 1 base from J, the junction kept 5 bases outside the gene matches. CDR3 size: 16 residues. CDR1 is SEHNR, CDR2 FQNEAQ, per germline (reference sequence).

V and J are TRBV30 and TRBJ2-5; D not resolved. The CDR3 has 10 amino acids. The germline CDR1 and CDR2 sequences are GTSNPN and SVGIG (reference sequence). CDR3 DNA sequence: TGTGCTTCAAAAGCGAAGACCCAGTACTTC. As protein: CASKAKTQYF.

As DNA, the CDR3 is TGTGCCAGCAGCTTAGGCCAGGGACAAGAGACCCAGTACTTC. Encoded protein: CASSLGQGQETQYF. The J gene is TRBJ2-5, the V gene TRBV11-3, with D possibly being TRBD1 (5 bases). The ends were cut back, 1 base at V and 2 bases at J, with 8 bases in the middle. Germline V CDR1 and CDR2: SGHNT, YENEEA. The CDR3 runs 14 residues. Supplemented by reference TRBV11-3 and TRBJ2-5, the full variable domain reads EAGVVQSPRYKIIEKKQPVAFWCNPISGHNTLYWYLQNLGQGPELLIRYENEEAVDDSQLPKDRFSAERLKGVDSTLKIQPAELGDSAVYLCASSLGQGQETQYFGPGTRLLVL.

The J gene is TRBJ2-1, the V gene TRBV6-5, with D tentatively TRBD1 (6 bases). Germline V gives CDR1 MNHEY, CDR2 SVGAGI. CDR3 length: 11 residues. V was clipped by 6 bases and J by 6 bases, with 6 bases between them. CDR3 nucleotide sequence: TGTGCCAGCAGACAGGGCAATGAGCAGTTCTTC. It specifies CASRQGNEQFF.

The chain uses TRBV10-3 and TRBJ2-2; 13 bases line up with TRBD2. Germline V gene lookup returns CDR1 ENHRY and CDR2 SYGVKD. The V gene end was trimmed by 6 bases and the J gene end by 6 bases; junction bases not matched to a gene: 7. The CDR3 runs 16 residues. The CDR3 DNA follows: TGTGCCATCAGGGCCGGGACTAGCGGGGCCCCCGGGGAGCTGTTTTTT. Amino acid sequence: CAIRAGTSGAPGELFF.